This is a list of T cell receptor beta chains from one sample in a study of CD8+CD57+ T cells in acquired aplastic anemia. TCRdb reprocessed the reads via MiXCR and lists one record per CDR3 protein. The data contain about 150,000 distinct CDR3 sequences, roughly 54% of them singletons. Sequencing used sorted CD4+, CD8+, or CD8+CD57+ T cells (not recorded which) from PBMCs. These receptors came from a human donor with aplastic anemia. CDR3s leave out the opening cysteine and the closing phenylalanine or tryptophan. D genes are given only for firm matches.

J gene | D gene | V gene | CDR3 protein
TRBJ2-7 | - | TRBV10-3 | ADAGAWVSYEQY
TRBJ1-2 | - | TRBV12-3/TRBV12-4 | ASSLIANYGYT
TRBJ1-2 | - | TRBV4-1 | ASSQDWTANYGYT
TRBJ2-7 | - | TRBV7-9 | ASVLGSSYEQY
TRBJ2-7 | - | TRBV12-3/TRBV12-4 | ASSLKSGYEQY
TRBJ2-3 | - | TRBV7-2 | ASSIWPDTQC
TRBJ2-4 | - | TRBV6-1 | ASSEGGRKNIQY
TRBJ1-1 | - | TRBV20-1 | SANPRVVNTEAF
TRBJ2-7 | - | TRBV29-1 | SVRRAGTYEQY
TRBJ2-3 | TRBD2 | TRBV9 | ASSASRWLAGTDTQY
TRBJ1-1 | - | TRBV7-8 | ASSIRLAGVVTEAF
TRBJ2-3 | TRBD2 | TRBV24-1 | ATSVTSGRATDTQY
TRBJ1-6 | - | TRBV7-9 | ASSVTFLSPLH
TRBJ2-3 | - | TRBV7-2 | ASSLKDTQY
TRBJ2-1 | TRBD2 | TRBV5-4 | ASSLRLAEGDEQF
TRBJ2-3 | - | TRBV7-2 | ASSPDWGTDTQY
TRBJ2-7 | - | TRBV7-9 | ASSLGWDLHSYEQY
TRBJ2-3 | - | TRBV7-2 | ASSFVPGGDTQY
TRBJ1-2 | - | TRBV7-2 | ASSLWLSEGGYT
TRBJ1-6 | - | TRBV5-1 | ASSLGGDRNSPLH
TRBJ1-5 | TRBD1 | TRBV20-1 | SAIDRAAGQPQH
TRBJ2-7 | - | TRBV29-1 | SVRDGAYEQY
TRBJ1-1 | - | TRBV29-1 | SVHRGGDANTEAF
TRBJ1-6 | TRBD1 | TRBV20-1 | SARDRGQDNTLH
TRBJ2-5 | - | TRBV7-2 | ASSSQRTVQETQY
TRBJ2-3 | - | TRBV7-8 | ASSLVGGGTDTQY
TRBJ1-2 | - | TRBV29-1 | SVRVTTNGYT
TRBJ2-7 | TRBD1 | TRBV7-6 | ASSSFHRGEGTEQY
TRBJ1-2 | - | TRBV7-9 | ASSLSGGGGYT
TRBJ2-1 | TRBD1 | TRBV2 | ASRHGTGSPVEQF
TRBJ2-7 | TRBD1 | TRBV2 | ASSHFQGAPNSYEQY
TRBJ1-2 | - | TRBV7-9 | ASSLATTDNYGYT
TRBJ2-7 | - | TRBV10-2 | ASKRANSYEQY
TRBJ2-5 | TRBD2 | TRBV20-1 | SASPGGETQY
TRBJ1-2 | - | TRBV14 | ASSQDRRGTAGYT
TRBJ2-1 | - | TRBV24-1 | ATSALGGVSSYNEQF
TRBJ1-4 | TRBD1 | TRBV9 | ASSTTGREKLF
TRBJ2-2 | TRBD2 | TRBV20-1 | SARGPLAERGTTGELF
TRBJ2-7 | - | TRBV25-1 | ASSESAADYEQY
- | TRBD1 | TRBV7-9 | ASSHRGQYNEQF
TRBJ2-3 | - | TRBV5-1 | ASRRELSSGDTQY
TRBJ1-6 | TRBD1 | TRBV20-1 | SASGDRFPLH
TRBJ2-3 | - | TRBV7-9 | ASSVGAKDTQY
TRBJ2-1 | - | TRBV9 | ASSVGTFLHEQF
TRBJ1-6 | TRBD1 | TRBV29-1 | SVRQGESPLH
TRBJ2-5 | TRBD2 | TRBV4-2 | ASSQERGLAGGQRETQY
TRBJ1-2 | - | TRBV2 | ASSGGVYGYT
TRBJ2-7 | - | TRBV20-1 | SARVGGPESSYEQY
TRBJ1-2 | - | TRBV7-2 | ASSFLAVANYGYT
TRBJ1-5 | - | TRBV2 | ASSVSGVNQPQH
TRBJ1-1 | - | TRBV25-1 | ASRRGPVTEAF
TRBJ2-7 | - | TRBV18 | ASSPPSSYEQY